A selection of T cell receptor beta chains follows, all from one sample in a study of T cell changes during pregnancy in multiple sclerosis. The data were produced by immunoSEQ multiplex PCR, yet TCRdb's version contains in-frame clones alone and is incomplete. This sample has fewer than 130,000 clones, with 80% to 95% found just once. The input for sequencing was peripheral blood, taken after pregnancy. Receptor source: a female donor with multiple sclerosis, enrolled in a pregnancy study. Each CDR3 is given with its conserved first and last residue. The D gene is left open where the match is weak. The size entry is marked missing in some rows and otherwise reads once, few, many or a size class.

j_call	clone_size	v_call	d_call	cdr3_nt	cdr3_aa
TRBJ1-2	.	TRBV15	TRBD1	TGTGCCACCAGCAGAGCGTCTCACAGGGGGCAGAGCTATGGCTACACCTTC	CATSRASHRGQSYGYTF
TRBJ2-1	.	TRBV6-1	TRBD1	TGTGCCAGCAGAACAACAGGGGGTGATCACAATGAGCAGTTCTTC	CASRTTGGDHNEQFF
TRBJ2-7	.	TRBV5-6	TRBD2	TGTGCCAGCAGGAGGACTAGCGGGGGAGCCTACGAGCAGTACTTC	CASRRTSGGAYEQYF
TRBJ2-3	.	TRBV29-1	TRBD2	TGCAGCGTTGAAGACGGGGAGGGGCCCACAGATACGCAGTATTTT	CSVEDGEGPTDTQYF
TRBJ2-2	.	TRBV9	.	TGTGCCAGCAGCCCTCGCACACAGGGCGGGGAGCTGTTTTTT	CASSPRTQGGELFF
TRBJ1-2	.	TRBV5-1	TRBD1	TGCGCCAGCAGCTTGGCGGGACAGGGATTAGCTAACTATGGCTACACCTTC	CASSLAGQGLANYGYTF
TRBJ1-4	.	TRBV21-1	.	TGTGCCAGCAGCAAAGCTAGCGGTCACGCGGGGGAAAAACTGTTTTTT	CASSKASGHAGEKLFF
TRBJ2-7	.	TRBV9	TRBD2	TGTGCCAGCAGCGTAGGCCTACTAGCGGGGGAACACGAGCAGTACTTC	CASSVGLLAGEHEQYF
TRBJ1-6	.	TRBV27	.	TGTGCCAGCAGTCTCGGGACACGTAGTAATTCACCCCTCCACTTT	CASSLGTRSNSPLHF
TRBJ2-7	.	TRBV27	TRBD1	TGTGCCAGCAGTCCCTTCGGACAGGGGATTCGGTACGAGCAGTACTTC	CASSPFGQGIRYEQYF
TRBJ1-1	.	TRBV7-9	.	TGTGCCAGCAGCTCAGGGTACAGGGCCACTGAAGCTTTCTTT	CASSSGYRATEAFF
TRBJ1-2	once	TRBV7-9	TRBD1	TGTGCCAGCAGCGAGGACAGGGGTCCTTCTGAATATGGCTACACCTTC	CASSEDRGPSEYGYTF
TRBJ1-2	.	TRBV4-1	.	TGCGCCAGCAGCCAAGAAGTGGGGCCAGGGGCCCCTTCGGGCTACACCTTC	CASSQEVGPGAPSGYTF
TRBJ2-1	once	TRBV29-1	TRBD2	TGCAGCGTTGACCTTTGGGCGGGGGGCTCCTACAATGAGCAGTTCTTC	CSVDLWAGGSYNEQFF
TRBJ1-5	once	TRBV15	.	TGTGCCACCAGCAGAGTCCCCTGGGCGGTGGGGGCCCCTAGCAATCAGCCCCAGCATTTT	CATSRVPWAVGAPSNQPQHF
TRBJ1-6	.	TRBV2	.	TGTGCCAGCAGTGCGGGGAGGGAACGGCCCCTCCACTTT	CASSAGRERPLHF
TRBJ2-2	.	TRBV5-6	.	TGTGCCAGCAGCGTAAAGGACAGACGCACCGGGGAGCTGTTTTTT	CASSVKDRRTGELFF
TRBJ2-7	.	TRBV6-5	TRBD1	TGTGCCAGCAGTTACATTGGACAGGGGAACAACGAGCAGTACTTC	CASSYIGQGNNEQYF
TRBJ2-1	once	TRBV29-1	.	TGCAGCCACAAAGGACAGATTAAACCGGATGAGCAGTTCTTC	CSHKGQIKPDEQFF
TRBJ1-6	.	TRBV28	.	TGTGCCAGCAGTTGGCAAGATAATTCACCCCTCCACTTT	CASSWQDNSPLHF
TRBJ2-7	.	TRBV10-3	.	TGTGCCATCAATCCTAGCGGCGCGGGGGCCGAGCAGTACTTC	CAINPSGAGAEQYF
TRBJ2-1	once	TRBV2	TRBD1	TGTGCCAGCAGTGAAGTAGGGACAGGCAACAATGAGCAGTTCTTC	CASSEVGTGNNEQFF
TRBJ1-2	.	TRBV5-1	TRBD1	TGCGCCAGCACGAGGGACAGGGGCTATGGCTACACCTTC	CASTRDRGYGYTF
TRBJ2-7	.	TRBV7-9	TRBD2	TGTGCCAGCCACTTGGGGGGGACCTACGAGCAGTACTTC	CASHLGGTYEQYF
TRBJ1-1	few	TRBV5-1	.	TGCGCCAGCAGCTTGGATATCGGCCAGGGATACACTGAAGCTTTCTTT	CASSLDIGQGYTEAFF
TRBJ2-6	.	TRBV9	.	TGTGCCAGCAGCGTGCACACAGGGACTGGGGCCAACGTCCTGACTTTC	CASSVHTGTGANVLTF
TRBJ2-7	medium-sized	TRBV1	.	TGCACCGAACCCACCTTAGCGGGGGGAAACTACGAGCAGTACTTC	CTEPTLAGGNYEQYF
TRBJ2-1	.	TRBV11-2	.	TGTGCCAGCAGCCCGGTCCCGAGCTCCTACAATGAGCAGTTCTTC	CASSPVPSSYNEQFF
TRBJ1-3	.	TRBV11-2	.	TGTGCCAGCAGCCACCCGCGGGTTAACTCTGGAAACACCATATATTTT	CASSHPRVNSGNTIYF
TRBJ2-6	few	TRBV23-1	TRBD1	TGCGCCAGCAGTCTAACAGGGGGGAGCTCTGGGGCCAACGTCCTGACTTTC	CASSLTGGSSGANVLTF
TRBJ2-3	.	TRBV29-1	.	TGCAGCGTCAAAAGCCCAAACCTAGAGTTTGTTGTAGATACGCAGTATTTT	CSVKSPNLEFVVDTQYF
TRBJ1-2	.	TRBV6-5	.	TGTGCCACTGTCTCACCGGGACTACCTTATGGCTACACCTTC	CATVSPGLPYGYTF
TRBJ2-7	.	TRBV2	TRBD1	TGTGCCAGCAGCCGGGACAGGGCTTCCGAGCAGTACTTC	CASSRDRASEQYF
TRBJ1-2	.	TRBV10-3	TRBD1	TGTGCCATCAGTGAGTCGACGGACAGGCAATATGGCTACACCTTC	CAISESTDRQYGYTF
TRBJ1-5	.	TRBV11-2	.	TGTGCCAGCAGCTTAGATATCAGACAGCCCCAGCATTTT	CASSLDIRQPQHF
TRBJ2-4	once	TRBV27	TRBD1	TGTGCCAGCAGTTCGGGACAGACTTTAGCCAAAAACATTCAGTACTTC	CASSSGQTLAKNIQYF
TRBJ2-2	.	TRBV18	.	TGTGCCAGCTCACCACTTGGGACTGAAACCCCGAGCACCGGGGAGCTGTTTTTT	CASSPLGTETPSTGELFF
TRBJ1-2	once	TRBV19	TRBD1	TGTGCCAGTAGTACAGGGGGCGGAGGAGGCTACACCTTC	CASSTGGGGGYTF
TRBJ2-6	many	TRBV9	TRBD1	TGTGCCAGCAGCCAGACGACAGGGTCCGGGGCCAACGTCCTGACTTTC	CASSQTTGSGANVLTF
TRBJ1-6	.	TRBV27	.	TGTGCCAGCAGTTCTCCGGACACCCTTCGACCCCTCCACTTT	CASSSPDTLRPLHF
TRBJ1-3	once	TRBV29-1	.	TGCAGCGGCAGGGACACCATATATTTT	CSGRDTIYF